Shown below are 7 T cell receptor beta chains from a single sample sequenced in a study of cytomegalovirus exposure and HLA in healthy donors. The PCR employed 60 Vbeta primers together with 13 Jbeta primers. Method: immunoSEQ multiplex PCR; TCRdb's copy keeps in-frame clones and lacks some. Of roughly 180,000 clones in the sample, about four fifths were seen once. Source material: PBMCs. The receptors come from a girl between 5 and 17 years old in good health and CMV-seropositive.

The rearrangement links TRBV13 to TRBJ2-5; 7 nucleotides line up with TRBD2. This CDR3 region has 14 residues. V was pared by 5 bases and J by 8 bases, with 11 bases of the junction left unmatched. Germline lookup yields CDR1 PRHDT and CDR2 FYEKMQ (reference sequence). In DNA, the CDR3 is TGTGCCAGCAGCCACAGCGGGGCCCCGGAAACCCAGTACTTC. Amino acid sequence: CASSHSGAPETQYF. Together with reference TRBV13 and TRBJ2-5, the CDR3 gives the full variable domain: AAGVIQSPRHLIKEKRETATLKCYPIPRHDTVYWYQQGPGQDPQFLISFYEKMQSDKGSIPDRFSAQQFSDYHSELNMSSLELGDSALYFCASSHSGAPETQYFGPGTRLLVL.

In DNA, the CDR3 is TGTGCCAGCAGCTTGCCCGGGGTGGGGGGAGAGACCCAGTACTTC. Amino acids: CASSLPGVGGETQYF. This rearrangement joins TRBV5-5 to TRBJ2-5; D is possibly TRBD2 (6 bases). CDR1 is SGHKS, CDR2 YYEKEE, per germline (reference sequence). Trimming stripped 1 base from V and 4 bases from J, with 14 bases between. The CDR3 extends over 15 amino acids.

The chain combines TRBV27 with TRBJ2-3, with 10 bases lining up with TRBD2. Germline V gene sequence: CDR1 MNHEY, CDR2 SMNVEV (reference sequence). With V trimmed by 6 bases and J by 0 bases, 6 bases remained unmatched. The CDR3 runs 16 residues. The CDR3 DNA is TGTGCCAGCAGGTTAGCGGGGGGACTTAGCACAGATACGCAGTATTTT. It is translated as CASRLAGGLSTDTQYF.

CDR3 loop: CASSLDTLNEQFF. CDR3 bases: TGTGCCAGCAGCTTAGACACCCTGAATGAGCAGTTCTTC. The V call is TRBV7-2, the J call TRBJ2-1; no definite D call. The V and J ends lost 1 base and 7 bases respectively, with 8 bases between them. Germline V gives CDR1 SGHTA, CDR2 FQGNSA. The CDR3 consists of 13 residues.

The rearrangement joins TRBV10-1 to TRBJ2-1; D perhaps matches TRBD2 (6 bases). With 6 bases removed from V and 9 bases from J, the gap between germline ends came to 15 bases. This CDR3 is 13 amino acids long. CDR1 is WNHNN and CDR2 is SYGVQD in the germline V gene (reference sequence). Here the CDR3 reads CASSGGPTTEQFF. CDR3 DNA sequence: TGCGCCAGCAGCGGGGGACCTACAACTGAGCAGTTCTTC.

The V call is TRBV6-1, the J call TRBJ1-6, with D possibly being TRBD1 (6 bases). Germline-derived CDR1 and CDR2 are MNHNS and SASEGT. V dropped 2 bases and J dropped 5 bases, with 7 bases sitting between them. This CDR3 region has 14 residues. In DNA form, the CDR3 reads TGTGCCAGCAGTGAATACAGGGATAATTCACCCCTCCACTTT. Protein: CASSEYRDNSPLHF.

The J gene is TRBJ1-1, the V gene TRBV19, with TRBD1 identical over 7 bases. The CDR3 contains 12 residues. The ends lost 8 bases at V and 1 base at J; junction bases unmatched: 1. The germline V gene has CDR1 LNHDA and CDR2 SQIVND (reference sequence). CDR3 bases: TGTGCCAGTTACAGGGGGAACACTGAAGCTTTCTTT. Translated: CASYRGNTEAFF.